The TCR beta chain under discussion was sequenced for a study of identical twins. On this clonotype itself: Compared with germline, one end of the junction differs, possibly owing to a read error.

A universal primer site was added by template switching, and unique molecular identifiers were carried by the cDNA. MiXCR, run by TCRdb on the 5' RACE reads, gives a single entry per CDR3 protein. The table includes roughly 720,000 distinct CDR3 sequences, around a sixth detected once. These data also formed part of another study, on T cells expressing NK-cell markers. That report notes: In several experiments, sorting was confined to alpha-beta TCR T cells through use of an anti-gamma-delta TCR antibody.

What was sequenced was PBMCs. This clonotype originated in a woman between 18 and 29 years old in good health.

CDR3 in amino acids: CASSEGRTQETQYF. CDR3 nucleotides: TGTGCCAGCAGCGAAGGCAGGACTCAAGAGACCCAGTACTTC. The chain recombines TRBV2 with TRBJ2-5; possibly TRBD2 for D (5 bases). CDR1 and CDR2 (germline): SNHLY, FYNNEI. This CDR3 is 14 amino acids long.